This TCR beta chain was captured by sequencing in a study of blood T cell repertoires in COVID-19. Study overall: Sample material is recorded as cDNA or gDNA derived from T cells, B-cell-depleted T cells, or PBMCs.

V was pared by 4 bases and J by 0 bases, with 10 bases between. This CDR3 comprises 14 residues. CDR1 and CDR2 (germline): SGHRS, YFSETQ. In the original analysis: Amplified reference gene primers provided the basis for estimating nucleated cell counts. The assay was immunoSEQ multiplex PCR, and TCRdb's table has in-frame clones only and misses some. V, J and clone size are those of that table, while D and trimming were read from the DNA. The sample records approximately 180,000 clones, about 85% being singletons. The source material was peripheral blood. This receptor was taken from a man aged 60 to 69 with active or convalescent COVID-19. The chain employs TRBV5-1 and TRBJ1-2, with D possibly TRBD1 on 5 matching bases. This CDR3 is CASSQDIANYGYTF. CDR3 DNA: TGCGCCAGCAGCCAGGACATAGCTAACTATGGCTACACCTTC. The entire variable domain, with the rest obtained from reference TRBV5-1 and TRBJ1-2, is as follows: KAGVTQTPRYLIKTRGQQVTLSCSPISGHRSVSWYQQTPGQGLQFLFEYFSETQRNKGNFPGRFSGRQFSNSRSEMNVSTLELGDSALYLCASSQDIANYGYTFGSGTRLTVV.